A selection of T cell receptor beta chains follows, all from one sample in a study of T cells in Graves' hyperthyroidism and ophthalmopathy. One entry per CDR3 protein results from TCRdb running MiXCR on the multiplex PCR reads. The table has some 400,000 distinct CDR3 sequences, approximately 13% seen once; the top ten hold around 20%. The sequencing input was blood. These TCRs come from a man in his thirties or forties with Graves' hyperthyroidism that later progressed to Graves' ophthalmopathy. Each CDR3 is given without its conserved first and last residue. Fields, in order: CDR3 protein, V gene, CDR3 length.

cdr3_aa: ASSRQVNADQPQH
v_call: TRBV28
cdr3_length: 13

cdr3_aa: SARSSTSGGSVDTQY
v_call: TRBV20-1
cdr3_length: 15

cdr3_aa: ASSTGQGTNEKLF
v_call: TRBV5-5
cdr3_length: 13

cdr3_aa: ATSTGERRQY
v_call: TRBV15
cdr3_length: 10

cdr3_aa: ASSLDRESGYT
v_call: TRBV18
cdr3_length: 11

cdr3_aa: AISTSGGYNEQF
v_call: TRBV10-3
cdr3_length: 12

cdr3_aa: ASSLGFGGTDTQY
v_call: TRBV7-9
cdr3_length: 13

cdr3_aa: ASSFGPEAF
v_call: TRBV6-1
cdr3_length: 9

cdr3_aa: ASSPSRGSNQLQH
v_call: TRBV6-1
cdr3_length: 13

cdr3_aa: ASSLAWDFSYNEQF
v_call: TRBV7-6
cdr3_length: 14

cdr3_aa: ASSLFHGGRGNQPQH
v_call: TRBV12-3/TRBV12-4
cdr3_length: 15

cdr3_aa: ATSRELAGDGSYEQY
v_call: TRBV15
cdr3_length: 15

cdr3_aa: ASSMSSYEQY
v_call: TRBV19
cdr3_length: 10

cdr3_aa: ASSFTGTEAF
v_call: TRBV12-3/TRBV12-4
cdr3_length: 10

cdr3_aa: AISTTGDGSEAF
v_call: TRBV10-3
cdr3_length: 12

cdr3_aa: SAILVGETQY
v_call: TRBV20-1
cdr3_length: 10

cdr3_aa: ASSLNSQGEKLF
v_call: TRBV12-3/TRBV12-4
cdr3_length: 12

cdr3_aa: ASSRGQGGGYYEQY
v_call: TRBV7-9
cdr3_length: 14

cdr3_aa: ASSPSGGAFEQF
v_call: TRBV12-3/TRBV12-4
cdr3_length: 12

cdr3_aa: AISDSDRAEETQY
v_call: TRBV10-3
cdr3_length: 13

cdr3_aa: ASSYDLAGGDFLEQY
v_call: TRBV6-5
cdr3_length: 15

cdr3_aa: SASDRVGTGELF
v_call: TRBV20-1
cdr3_length: 12

cdr3_aa: ASSLSIQTVNTEAF
v_call: TRBV27
cdr3_length: 14

cdr3_aa: ASSPPQRHTEAF
v_call: TRBV6-1
cdr3_length: 12

cdr3_aa: ASSAQRAGNTIY
v_call: TRBV7-9
cdr3_length: 12

cdr3_aa: ASSLGQGVSQPQH
v_call: TRBV7-6
cdr3_length: 13